This is a list of T cell receptor beta chains from one sample in a study of blood T cell repertoires in COVID-19. Libraries were prepared by immunoSEQ multiplex PCR; TCRdb keeps only in-frame clonotypes and omits some of them. The table records more than 100,000 clones, about 87% of them present only once. The sample taken for sequencing was peripheral blood. The origin of the receptors is a woman between 65 and 79 years old with acute or convalescent COVID-19. Each CDR3 is given with its conserved first and last residue. Fields, in order: V gene, CDR3 length, J gene, clone size, D gene, CDR3 protein, CDR3 DNA. D genes are given only for firm matches. Where a row states a size, it is once, few, many or the class of an expanded clone; other rows omit it.

V gene: TRBV28; CDR3 length: 17; J gene: TRBJ1-6; clone size: NA; D gene: TRBD1; CDR3 protein: CASSSIRGRGNNSPLHF; CDR3 DNA: TGTGCCAGCAGTTCTATCAGGGGGCGCGGGAATAATTCACCCCTCCACTTT
V gene: TRBV14; CDR3 length: 15; J gene: TRBJ2-3; clone size: NA; D gene: NA; CDR3 protein: CASSQVRLVTDTQYF; CDR3 DNA: TGTGCCAGCAGCCAAGTGAGACTTGTCACAGATACGCAGTATTTT
V gene: TRBV2; CDR3 length: 14; J gene: TRBJ1-2; clone size: NA; D gene: TRBD1; CDR3 protein: CASSERGQADGYTF; CDR3 DNA: TGTGCCAGCAGTGAAAGGGGACAGGCGGATGGCTACACCTTC
V gene: TRBV6-5; CDR3 length: 14; J gene: TRBJ1-5; clone size: NA; D gene: NA; CDR3 protein: CASSLGLAGQPQHF; CDR3 DNA: TGTGCCAGCAGCTTGGGCCTAGCGGGTCAGCCCCAGCATTTT
V gene: TRBV10-3; CDR3 length: 14; J gene: TRBJ1-3; clone size: NA; D gene: NA; CDR3 protein: CASSTSYSGNTIYF; CDR3 DNA: TGTGCCAGCTCAACCAGTTACTCTGGAAACACCATATATTTT
V gene: TRBV11-3; CDR3 length: 13; J gene: TRBJ2-7; clone size: NA; D gene: NA; CDR3 protein: CASSLGGSYEQYF; CDR3 DNA: TGTGCCAGCAGCTTGGGGGGCTCCTACGAGCAGTACTTC
V gene: TRBV7-9; CDR3 length: 14; J gene: TRBJ1-4; clone size: NA; D gene: NA; CDR3 protein: CASSSQDQREKLFF; CDR3 DNA: TGTGCCAGCAGCTCTCAGGATCAACGTGAAAAACTGTTTTTT
V gene: TRBV19; CDR3 length: 13; J gene: TRBJ2-1; clone size: NA; D gene: TRBD2; CDR3 protein: CASTSGGRNEQFF; CDR3 DNA: TGTGCCAGTACTAGCGGGGGCAGGAATGAGCAGTTCTTC
V gene: TRBV28; CDR3 length: 14; J gene: TRBJ1-2; clone size: NA; D gene: NA; CDR3 protein: CASSPAGGGYGYTF; CDR3 DNA: TGTGCCAGCAGTCCCGCTGGGGGCGGCTATGGCTACACCTTC
V gene: TRBV5-1; CDR3 length: 17; J gene: TRBJ2-3; clone size: once; D gene: TRBD2; CDR3 protein: CASSQTSLAASTDTQYF; CDR3 DNA: TGCGCCAGCAGTCAAACCTCACTAGCGGCTAGCACAGATACGCAGTATTTT
V gene: TRBV5-3; CDR3 length: 13; J gene: TRBJ1-4; clone size: NA; D gene: NA; CDR3 protein: CARSYKEVEKLFF; CDR3 DNA: TGTGCCAGAAGCTACAAAGAGGTCGAAAAACTGTTTTTT
V gene: TRBV14; CDR3 length: 11; J gene: TRBJ1-2; clone size: many; D gene: NA; CDR3 protein: CASSQDGRYTF; CDR3 DNA: TGTGCCAGCAGCCAAGATGGGCGCTACACCTTC
V gene: TRBV28; CDR3 length: 17; J gene: TRBJ1-5; clone size: NA; D gene: NA; CDR3 protein: CASRPTGQYYSNQPQHF; CDR3 DNA: TGTGCCAGCAGACCCACTGGACAGTATTATAGCAATCAGCCCCAGCATTTT
V gene: TRBV28; CDR3 length: 12; J gene: TRBJ1-5; clone size: NA; D gene: NA; CDR3 protein: CADGQLNQPQHF; CDR3 DNA: TGTGCCGACGGACAGCTTAATCAGCCCCAGCATTTT
V gene: TRBV14; CDR3 length: 15; J gene: TRBJ2-1; clone size: NA; D gene: TRBD2; CDR3 protein: CASSQDGRGDNEQFF; CDR3 DNA: TGTGCCAGCAGCCAAGACGGGAGGGGGGACAATGAGCAGTTCTTC
V gene: TRBV3-1/TRBV3-2; CDR3 length: 14; J gene: TRBJ1-1; clone size: NA; D gene: NA; CDR3 protein: CASSQRGTKPEAFF; CDR3 DNA: TGTGCCAGCAGCCAACGAGGGACAAAACCTGAAGCTTTCTTT
V gene: TRBV7-9; CDR3 length: 13; J gene: TRBJ1-1; clone size: NA; D gene: NA; CDR3 protein: CASSSPGNTEAFF; CDR3 DNA: TGTGCCAGCAGCTCCCCCGGGAACACTGAAGCTTTCTTT
V gene: TRBV24-1; CDR3 length: 13; J gene: TRBJ2-2; clone size: NA; D gene: NA; CDR3 protein: CATRRHATGELFF; CDR3 DNA: TGTGCCACCAGAAGACACGCCACCGGGGAGCTGTTTTTT
V gene: TRBV7-6; CDR3 length: 13; J gene: TRBJ2-7; clone size: NA; D gene: TRBD2; CDR3 protein: CASSLGTSTEQYF; CDR3 DNA: TGTGCCAGCAGCTTAGGGACTAGCACCGAGCAGTACTTC
V gene: TRBV2; CDR3 length: 13; J gene: TRBJ2-5; clone size: once; D gene: TRBD1; CDR3 protein: CATAGTATSAQYF; CDR3 DNA: TGTGCCACAGCCGGGACAGCCACTTCGGCCCAGTACTTC
V gene: TRBV2; CDR3 length: 13; J gene: TRBJ1-2; clone size: NA; D gene: NA; CDR3 protein: CASSQQGSEGYTF; CDR3 DNA: TGTGCCAGCAGCCAACAGGGATCTGAAGGCTACACCTTC
V gene: TRBV30; CDR3 length: 14; J gene: TRBJ1-3; clone size: NA; D gene: TRBD1; CDR3 protein: CAWSRDRVGNTIYF; CDR3 DNA: TGTGCCTGGAGCAGAGACAGGGTCGGAAACACCATATATTTT
V gene: TRBV6-5; CDR3 length: 14; J gene: TRBJ1-2; clone size: NA; D gene: NA; CDR3 protein: CASSYSSGDYGYTF; CDR3 DNA: TGTGCCAGCAGTTACTCGTCAGGGGACTATGGCTACACCTTC
V gene: TRBV7-3; CDR3 length: 17; J gene: TRBJ1-5; clone size: NA; D gene: NA; CDR3 protein: CASSLNRRQAVNQPQHF; CDR3 DNA: TGTGCCAGCAGCTTAAACAGAAGACAGGCGGTCAATCAGCCCCAGCATTTT
V gene: TRBV3-1/TRBV3-2; CDR3 length: 17; J gene: TRBJ2-1; clone size: NA; D gene: TRBD2; CDR3 protein: CASSQDRGAGAYNEQFF; CDR3 DNA: TGTGCCAGCAGCCAAGATCGGGGAGCGGGGGCCTACAATGAGCAGTTCTTC
V gene: TRBV15; CDR3 length: 15; J gene: TRBJ2-1; clone size: NA; D gene: TRBD1; CDR3 protein: CATSRGQGEFSEQFF; CDR3 DNA: TGTGCCACCAGCAGGGGACAGGGGGAGTTTAGTGAGCAGTTCTTC
V gene: TRBV28; CDR3 length: 14; J gene: TRBJ1-2; clone size: NA; D gene: NA; CDR3 protein: CASSLRTAGYGYTF; CDR3 DNA: TGTGCCAGCAGTTTGCGGACAGCCGGTTATGGCTACACCTTC
V gene: TRBV5-1; CDR3 length: 17; J gene: TRBJ1-1; clone size: NA; D gene: NA; CDR3 protein: CASSAGRRGGHEPEAFF; CDR3 DNA: TGCGCCAGCAGCGCGGGACGGAGGGGGGGCCACGAACCCGAAGCTTTCTTT
V gene: TRBV19; CDR3 length: 14; J gene: TRBJ2-7; clone size: NA; D gene: TRBD2; CDR3 protein: CASSPSSGSYEQYF; CDR3 DNA: TGTGCCAGTAGTCCATCTAGCGGATCCTACGAGCAGTACTTC
V gene: TRBV11-2; CDR3 length: 15; J gene: TRBJ1-1; clone size: NA; D gene: TRBD1; CDR3 protein: CASRDWTGSNTEAFF; CDR3 DNA: TGTGCCAGCAGAGACTGGACAGGGTCGAACACTGAAGCTTTCTTT
V gene: TRBV4-1; CDR3 length: 15; J gene: TRBJ2-5; clone size: NA; D gene: NA; CDR3 protein: CASSQQGVNRETQYF; CDR3 DNA: TGCGCCAGCAGCCAACAGGGCGTCAATAGAGAGACCCAGTACTTC
V gene: TRBV28; CDR3 length: 14; J gene: TRBJ1-1; clone size: NA; D gene: NA; CDR3 protein: CASSLVLGAAEAFF; CDR3 DNA: TGTGCCAGCAGCCTTGTCCTGGGGGCCGCTGAAGCTTTCTTT
V gene: TRBV14; CDR3 length: 15; J gene: TRBJ2-2; clone size: NA; D gene: NA; CDR3 protein: CASSPFTGDTGELFF; CDR3 DNA: TGTGCCAGCAGCCCCTTTACCGGGGACACCGGGGAGCTGTTTTTT
V gene: TRBV5-1; CDR3 length: 17; J gene: TRBJ1-6; clone size: few; D gene: TRBD1; CDR3 protein: CASTPIGRGQGNSPLHF; CDR3 DNA: TGCGCCAGTACGCCTATAGGCCGCGGACAGGGCAATTCACCCCTCCACTTT
V gene: TRBV5-8; CDR3 length: 15; J gene: TRBJ2-2; clone size: NA; D gene: TRBD2; CDR3 protein: CASNPAGGNTGELFF; CDR3 DNA: TGTGCCAGCAACCCGGCGGGAGGGAACACCGGGGAGCTGTTTTTT
V gene: TRBV7-6; CDR3 length: 15; J gene: TRBJ1-6; clone size: NA; D gene: NA; CDR3 protein: CASSLQTGNNSPLHF; CDR3 DNA: TGTGCCAGCAGCTTACAGACGGGTAATAATTCACCCCTCCACTTT
V gene: TRBV4-1; CDR3 length: 17; J gene: TRBJ2-3; clone size: NA; D gene: TRBD2; CDR3 protein: CASSQEASGGAYDTQYF; CDR3 DNA: TGCGCCAGCAGCCAAGAAGCTAGCGGGGGGGCCTACGATACGCAGTATTTT
V gene: TRBV28; CDR3 length: 12; J gene: TRBJ2-7; clone size: NA; D gene: TRBD1; CDR3 protein: CASLGQDYEQYF; CDR3 DNA: TGTGCCAGCCTTGGACAGGACTACGAGCAGTACTTC
V gene: TRBV4-2; CDR3 length: 13; J gene: TRBJ2-1; clone size: NA; D gene: NA; CDR3 protein: CASSQEGNNEQFF; CDR3 DNA: TGTGCCAGCAGCCAAGAGGGCAACAATGAGCAGTTCTTC
V gene: TRBV7-3; CDR3 length: 15; J gene: TRBJ2-5; clone size: NA; D gene: TRBD2; CDR3 protein: CASSKTSGGQETQYF; CDR3 DNA: TGTGCCAGCAGCAAGACTAGCGGGGGGCAAGAGACCCAGTACTTC